The 25 T cell receptor beta chains below come from one sample, sequenced in a study of CD8 T cells in ankylosing spondylitis. Each CDR3 protein is one row after TCRdb ran MiXCR on the 5' RACE reads. The sample yields approximately 220,000 distinct CDR3 sequences, roughly 24% seen once. Material: blood, either unsorted or a sorted T cell fraction (not recorded which). These receptors all come from a male donor with ankylosing spondylitis or in good health (not recorded which).

The genes are TRBV7-2 and TRBJ2-1, with D perhaps matching TRBD1 (5 bases). Trimming shortened V by 5 bases and J by 2 bases, and 13 bases separated the two germline ends. CDR3 length: 15 amino acids. From germline, CDR1 is SGHTA and CDR2 FQGNSA. The CDR3 here is CASSPRTRTYNEQFF. DNA of the CDR3: TGTGCCAGCAGCCCGAGGACACGTACCTACAATGAGCAGTTCTTC.

This clonotype occurred a few times. The CDR3 DNA reads TGCAGCGTCAGTATTTCTAATGAAAAACTGTTTTTT. Translated: CSVSISNEKLFF. The V and J genes are TRBV29-1 and TRBJ1-4; no firm D call. Looked up from germline, CDR1 is SQVTM and CDR2 is ANQGSEA. Between the trimmed V and J ends, which lost 6 bases and 3 bases, there was a span of 8 bases. The CDR3 length is 12 residues.

This clonotype was observed a handful of times. This sequence joins TRBV25-1 and TRBJ2-1; possibly TRBD1 for D (6 bases). Trimming left V 4 bases short and J 8 bases short, with 15 bases between. There are 14 residues in the CDR3. From germline, CDR1 is MGHDK and CDR2 SYGVNS. CDR3 amino acids: CASSGGDIGHEQFF. In DNA form, the CDR3 reads TGTGCCAGCAGTGGTGGGGACATCGGGCATGAGCAGTTCTTC. Filled out from reference TRBV25-1 and TRBJ2-1, the complete variable domain reads EADIYQTPRYLVIGTGKKITLECSQTMGHDKMYWYQQDPGMELHLIHYSYGVNSTEKGDLSSESTVSRIRTEHFPLTLESARPSHTSQYLCASSGGDIGHEQFFGPGTRLTVL.

V gene TRBV20-1 combines with J gene TRBJ1-2; a possible D gene is TRBD1 (5 bases). This CDR3 is 11 amino acids long. The V gene lost 6 bases and the J gene lost 7 bases, with 12 bases spanning the gap. In germline, CDR1 is DFQATT, CDR2 SNEGSKA (reference sequence). CDR3 bases: TGCAGTGCCCAAGGAGGGGCTGGCTACACCTTC. Residues: CSAQGGAGYTF.

This clonotype was seen at least ten times. The rearrangement joins TRBV4-1 to TRBJ2-5, with 9 positions matching TRBD1. CDR1 is MGHRA, CDR2 YSYEKL, per germline. V shed 3 bases and J 3 bases; nucleotides not matched to a gene: 8. This CDR3 region has 16 residues. This CDR3 reads CASSHRYGDREETQYF. DNA of the CDR3: TGCGCCAGCAGCCACCGATATGGGGACAGGGAAGAGACCCAGTACTTC.

This clonotype was seen only once. The J gene is TRBJ1-6, the V gene TRBV10-3; the D gene is possibly TRBD1 (6 bases). The germline CDR1 and CDR2 sequences are ENHRY and SYGVKD. The CDR3 extends over 14 amino acids. The V gene lost 7 bases and the J gene lost 6 bases, with 13 bases spanning the gap. Here the CDR3 DNA reads TGTGCCATCAAGGGCGCAGGGGTTAATTCACCCCTCCACTTT. This sequence encodes CAIKGAGVNSPLHF.

The chain carries TRBV20-1 and TRBJ2-3, with 10 bases identical to TRBD2. Germline V CDR1 and CDR2: DFQATT, SNEGSKA (reference sequence). This CDR3 comprises 16 residues. V trimming: 5 bases; J trimming: 5 bases; junction bases outside the gene matches: 13. CDR3 loop: CSAAPIGLADQDTQYF. The CDR3 bases are TGCAGTGCTGCCCCGATAGGACTAGCGGATCAAGATACGCAGTATTTT.

The V and J genes are TRBV20-1 and TRBJ2-3; 12 bases agree with TRBD2. In germline, CDR1 is DFQATT, CDR2 SNEGSKA (reference sequence). V shed 0 bases, J shed 4 bases, and the junction held 2 bases outside the gene matches. The CDR3 length is 15 residues. CDR3 nucleotide sequence: TGCAGTGCTAGAGATCGGACTAGCGGGGCAGATACGCAGTATTTT. Its translation is CSARDRTSGADTQYF.

In its sample, this clonotype was seen many times. V gene TRBV24-1 combines with J gene TRBJ2-5; TRBD1 matches at 8 bases. V trimming: 6 bases; J trimming: 5 bases; junction bases outside the gene matches: 10. Germline CDR1 and CDR2: KGHDR and SFDVKD. The CDR3 sequence is 15 residues long. CDR3 loop: CATSPRDRPGETQYF. The CDR3 bases are TGTGCCACCAGTCCGAGGGACAGGCCTGGGGAGACCCAGTACTTC.

This clonotype was seen many times. The chain is built from TRBV5-6 and TRBJ2-7; a weak D match, TRBD1 (6 bases). Trimming stripped 4 bases from V and 1 base from J, with 15 bases between. Germline CDR1 and CDR2: SGHDT and YYEEEE. CDR3 length equals 15 residues. DNA of the CDR3: TGTGCCAGCAGCGGTCTACAGGGTACGTCCTACGAGCAGTACTTC. Amino acids: CASSGLQGTSYEQYF.

V gene TRBV6-4 combines with J gene TRBJ2-1, with 9 bases that match TRBD2. Germline CDR1 MRHNA, CDR2 SNTAGT. This CDR3 is built from 13 residues. Trimming cost V 3 bases and J 6 bases; bases outside gene matches: 0. This CDR3 is CASSETSGNEQFF. The CDR3 DNA follows: TGTGCCAGCAGTGAGACTAGCGGCAATGAGCAGTTCTTC.

This clonotype was observed a few times. The chain has TRBV20-1 and TRBJ2-4; tentatively, D is TRBD2 (5 bases). The V end lost 1 base, the J end lost 0 bases, and 16 bases lay between the germline ends. The CDR3 is 17 residues long. Germline-derived CDR1 and CDR2 are DFQATT and SNEGSKA (reference sequence). The CDR3 region has the DNA TGCAGTGCTAGAGGGGATGGGAGCGGCCTAGCCAAAAACATTCAGTACTTC. The encoded protein is CSARGDGSGLAKNIQYF.

The chain is built from TRBV7-2 and TRBJ1-1, with D maybe TRBD1 (5 bases). The germline V gene encodes CDR1 SGHTA and CDR2 FQGNSA. This CDR3 is 14 amino acids long. V was trimmed by 4 bases and J by 2 bases, leaving 11 bases between them. CDR3 protein: CASSSRQYNTEAFF. The CDR3 region has the DNA TGTGCCAGCAGCTCCAGACAGTATAACACTGAAGCTTTCTTT.

This clonotype was seen ten or more times. The CDR3 coding sequence is TGCGCCAGCAGCTTGGAACAGGGGGCATACGAGCAGTACTTC. Translating gives CASSLEQGAYEQYF. The chain joins TRBV5-1 to TRBJ2-7; 9 bases agree with TRBD1. After removal of 0 bases from V and 4 bases from J, the junction contained 2 bases not matched to a gene. The V gene's germline CDR1 is SGHRS and CDR2 YFSETQ. This CDR3 is built from 14 residues.

In this sample, this clonotype turned up many times. The V gene is TRBV9, the J gene TRBJ2-7, with TRBD1 identical over 8 bases. The germline CDR1 and CDR2 sequences are SGDLS and YYNGEE. This CDR3 spans 14 amino acids. After removal of 0 bases from V and 6 bases from J, the junction contained 5 bases not matched to a gene. The CDR3 loop reads CASSVAPQGVEQYF. DNA of the CDR3: TGTGCCAGCAGCGTAGCCCCACAGGGGGTCGAGCAGTACTTC.

The chain uses TRBV6-1 and TRBJ2-7; 12 bases match TRBD2. Looked up from germline, CDR1 is MNHNS and CDR2 is SASEGT. This CDR3 region has 15 residues. Losses at the gene ends were 8 bases for V and 1 base for J; bases not matched to a gene: 6. CDR3 sequence reads: CASGLLAGGSYEQYF. CDR3 sequence (DNA): TGTGCCAGCGGACTACTAGCGGGAGGATCCTACGAGCAGTACTTC.

The chain has TRBV29-1 and TRBJ1-2; D uncertain. CDR3 length: 12 residues. The V and J ends lost 5 bases and 10 bases respectively, with 17 bases between them. The germline V gene has CDR1 SQVTM and CDR2 ANQGSEA. CDR3 sequence (DNA): TGCAGCGTTACACAACCAAAAGTAGACTACACCTTC. Its protein product is CSVTQPKVDYTF.

This clonotype was seen more than once but under ten times. The chain uses TRBV6-5 and TRBJ1-2; D not certain. Germline V gene lookup returns CDR1 MNHEY and CDR2 SVGAGI. V lost 0 bases and J 6 bases, leaving 11 bases between the germline ends. The CDR3 is made up of 14 amino acids. This CDR3 reads CASSYSGIGDGYTF. The CDR3 nucleotides read TGTGCCAGCAGTTACTCAGGGATTGGAGATGGCTACACCTTC.

This clonotype was recorded a few times. J is TRBJ2-1 and V is TRBV10-3; TRBD2 agrees at 10 bases. The ends lost 3 bases at V and 8 bases at J; junction bases unmatched: 7. Germline V gives CDR1 ENHRY, CDR2 SYGVKD. The CDR3 sequence is 15 residues long. The CDR3, as DNA: TGTGCCATCAGTGACGGCATGGGGACTAGCGATGAGCAGTTCTTC. Translation: CAISDGMGTSDEQFF.

This clonotype has a count of ten or more. The chain is built from TRBV12-3 or TRBV12-4 and TRBJ2-1; 7 bases map to TRBD2. J lost 5 bases, V lost 8 bases, and 9 bases had no gene match. The CDR3 sequence is 14 residues long. The CDR3 bases are TGTGCCAGCGGACGCACTAGCGCCGACAATGAGCAGTTCTTC. Translation: CASGRTSADNEQFF.

This clonotype was observed at least ten times. The chain recombines TRBV7-2 with TRBJ1-2; a possible D gene is TRBD1 (5 bases). Germline V gene sequence: CDR1 SGHTA, CDR2 FQGNSA. This CDR3 is built from 14 residues. Trimming pared 1 base from V and 4 bases from J, leaving 10 bases between. The CDR3 loop reads CASSLGQGRYGYTF. Here the CDR3 DNA reads TGTGCCAGCAGCTTAGGGCAGGGTCGCTATGGCTACACCTTC.

This chain's CDR3 is CASSPGGTTIYNEQFF. The CDR3 nucleotides are TGCGCCAGCAGCCCGGGGGGGACTACCATCTACAATGAGCAGTTCTTC. This chain joins TRBV5-1 and TRBJ2-1; 8 bases are shared with TRBD2. Germline CDR1 and CDR2: SGHRS and YFSETQ. V shed 4 bases and J 3 bases; nucleotides not matched to a gene: 9. The CDR3 totals 16 residues.

V usage is TRBV6-5 and J usage is TRBJ2-5; 12 bases line up with TRBD2. Unmatched junction bases numbered 7, after V lost 2 bases and J lost 0 bases. The CDR3 totals 18 residues. Germline CDR1 MNHEY, CDR2 SVGAGI. CDR3 DNA sequence: TGTGCCAGCAGTTACGGGCTAGCGGGAGGGACGTACCAAGAGACCCAGTACTTC. Translation: CASSYGLAGGTYQETQYF.

This clonotype was recorded at least ten times. The chain combines TRBV3-1 with TRBJ1-4; D remains unclear. CDR1 LGHDT and CDR2 YNNKEL come from the germline V gene (reference sequence). The CDR3 covers 14 residues. With 0 bases removed from V and 11 bases from J, the gap between germline ends came to 13 bases. The CDR3 coding sequence is TGTGCCAGCAGCCAAGATGGAGACGGAGTGAAACTGTTTTTT. It codes for CASSQDGDGVKLFF.

This clonotype was counted at least ten times. The chain combines TRBV29-1 with TRBJ2-7; 7 positions agree with TRBD1. The CDR3 covers 11 residues. CDR1 is SQVTM, CDR2 ANQGSEA, per germline. V gave up 4 bases and J gave up 6 bases; unmatched junction bases: 3. The CDR3: CSVGQGGEQYF. DNA for the CDR3: TGCAGCGTTGGACAGGGTGGCGAGCAGTACTTC.